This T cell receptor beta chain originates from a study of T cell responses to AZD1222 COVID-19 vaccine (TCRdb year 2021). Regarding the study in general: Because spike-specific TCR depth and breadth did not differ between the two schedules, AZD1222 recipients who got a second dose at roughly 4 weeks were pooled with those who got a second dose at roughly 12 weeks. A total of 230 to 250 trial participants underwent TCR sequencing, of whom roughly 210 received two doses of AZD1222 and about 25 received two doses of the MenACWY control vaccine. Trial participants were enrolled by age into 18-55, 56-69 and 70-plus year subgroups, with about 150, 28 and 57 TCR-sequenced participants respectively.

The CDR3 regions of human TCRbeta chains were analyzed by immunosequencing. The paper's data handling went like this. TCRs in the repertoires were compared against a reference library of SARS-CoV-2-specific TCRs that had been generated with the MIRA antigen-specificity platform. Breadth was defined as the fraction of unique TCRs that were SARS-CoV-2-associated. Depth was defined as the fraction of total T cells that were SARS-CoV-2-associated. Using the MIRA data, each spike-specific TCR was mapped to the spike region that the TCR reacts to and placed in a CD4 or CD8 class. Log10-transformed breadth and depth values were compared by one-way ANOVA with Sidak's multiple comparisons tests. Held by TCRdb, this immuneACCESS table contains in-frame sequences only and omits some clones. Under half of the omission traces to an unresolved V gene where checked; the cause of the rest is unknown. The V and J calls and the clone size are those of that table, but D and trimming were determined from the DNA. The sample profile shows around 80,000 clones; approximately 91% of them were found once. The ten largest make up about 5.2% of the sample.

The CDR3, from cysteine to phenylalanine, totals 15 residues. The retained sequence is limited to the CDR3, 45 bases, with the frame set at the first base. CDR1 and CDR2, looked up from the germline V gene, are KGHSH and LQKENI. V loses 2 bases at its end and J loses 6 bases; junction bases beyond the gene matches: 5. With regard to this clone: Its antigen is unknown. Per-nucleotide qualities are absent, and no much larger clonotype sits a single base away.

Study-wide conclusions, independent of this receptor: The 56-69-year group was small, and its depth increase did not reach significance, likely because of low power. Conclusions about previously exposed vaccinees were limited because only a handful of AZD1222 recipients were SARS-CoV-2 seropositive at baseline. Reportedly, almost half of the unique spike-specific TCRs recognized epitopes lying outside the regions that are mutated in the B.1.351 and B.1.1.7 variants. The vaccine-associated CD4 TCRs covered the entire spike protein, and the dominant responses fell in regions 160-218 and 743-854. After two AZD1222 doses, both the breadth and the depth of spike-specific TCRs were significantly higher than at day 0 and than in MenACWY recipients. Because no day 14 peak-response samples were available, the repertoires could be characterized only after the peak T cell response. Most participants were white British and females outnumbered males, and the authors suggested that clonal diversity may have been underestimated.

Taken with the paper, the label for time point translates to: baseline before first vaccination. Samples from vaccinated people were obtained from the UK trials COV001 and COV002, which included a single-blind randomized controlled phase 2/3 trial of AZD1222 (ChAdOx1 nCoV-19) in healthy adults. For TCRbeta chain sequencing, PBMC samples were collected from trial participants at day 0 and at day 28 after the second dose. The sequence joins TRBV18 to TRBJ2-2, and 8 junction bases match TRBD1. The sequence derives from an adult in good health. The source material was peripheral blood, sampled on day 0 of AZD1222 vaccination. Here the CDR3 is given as CASSPRQGSAGELFF. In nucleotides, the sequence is TGTGCCAGCTCACCAAGACAGGGGAGCGCCGGGGAGCTGTTTTTT. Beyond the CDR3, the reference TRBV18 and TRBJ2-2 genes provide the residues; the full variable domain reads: NAGVMQNPRHLVRRRGQEARLRCSPMKGHSHVYWYRQLPEEGLKFMVYLQKENIIDESGMPKERFSAEFPKEGPSILRIQQVVRGDSAAYFCASSPRQGSAGELFFGEGSRLTVL.